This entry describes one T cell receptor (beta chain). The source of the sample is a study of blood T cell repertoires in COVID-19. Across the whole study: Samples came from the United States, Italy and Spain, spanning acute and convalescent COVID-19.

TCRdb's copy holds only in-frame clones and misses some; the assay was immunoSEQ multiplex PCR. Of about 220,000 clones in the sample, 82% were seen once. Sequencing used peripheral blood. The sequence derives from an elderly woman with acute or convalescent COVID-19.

The CDR3 DNA sequence: TGCAGCGTGTTAGGGCAGGGCTCGTACAATGAGCAGTTCTTC. Its protein product is CSVLGQGSYNEQFF. The chain recombines TRBV29-1 with TRBJ2-1, with D maybe TRBD1 (5 bases). Germline assignment: CDR1 SQVTM and CDR2 ANQGSEA. V was clipped by 6 bases and J by 4 bases, with 16 bases between them. This CDR3 spans 14 amino acids.